This T cell receptor beta chain came from a study of CD8 T cells in Susac syndrome. Trimming cost V 5 bases and J 5 bases; bases outside gene matches: 6. CDR3 length equals 14 residues. After extraction with the RNeasy kit, 0.5 to 1 ug of the RNA was reverse transcribed using random hexamers. The method of amplification for TCR beta CDR3 was immunoSEQ multiplex PCR, covering 54 Vbeta and 13 Jbeta. TCRdb re-called the immunoSEQ multiplex PCR reads with MiXCR, one entry per CDR3 protein. The table has 250,000 to 350,000 distinct CDR3 sequences, 92% seen once. The specimen was CD4+ T cells from PBMCs. The chain has TRBV23-1 and TRBJ1-2; 9 bases fit TRBD1. TRBV23-1 is marked as an open reading frame, function uncertain. The origin of this receptor is a human donor with multiple sclerosis. The CDR3: CASSYRGQGYGYTF. As DNA, the CDR3 is TGCGCCAGCAGTTACCGGGGACAGGGATATGGCTACACCTTC.